This note documents a single T cell receptor (beta chain) sequence. What it binds is not known. The sample originates from a study of T cell responses to AZD1222 COVID-19 vaccine. Study-level results: Reports indicate that nearly half of spike-specific TCRs are directed at unmutated variant regions. At 160-218 and 743-854, vaccine-associated CD4 TCRs were dominant, and they spanned spike. White British people made up most donors, females outnumbered males, and clonal diversity was possibly underestimated.

Germline CDR1 and CDR2: KGHSH and LQKENI. V shed 5 bases and J 3 bases; nucleotides not matched to a gene: 5. The CDR3 is 14 residues long. Only in-frame clones appear in the TCRdb table, and some are missing; sequencing was by immunoSEQ multiplex PCR. This table holds more than 100,000 clones, 75% to 95% found once. The chain combines TRBV18 with TRBJ2-7; 9 bases align to TRBD1. This clonotype was obtained from an adult in good health. The material was peripheral blood, obtained on day 0 of AZD1222 vaccination. CDR3 nucleotides: TGTGCCAGCTCAGCCGGGACAGGGCTCTACGAGCAGTACTTC. This sequence encodes CASSAGTGLYEQYF.